A single sample gave rise to the 13 T cell receptor beta chains below, sequenced in a study of response to subunit inactivated influenza vaccine. Each CDR3 protein gets one entry after TCRdb re-called the RT-PCR reads with MiXCR. The sample includes around 300,000 distinct CDR3 sequences, approximately 23% of them seen just once. Specimen: PBMCs from blood, collected about 20 months after vaccination. The receptor set was obtained from a man between 50 and 70 years old who received an inactivated influenza vaccine.

This clonotype was observed a few times. The chain is built from TRBV20-1 and TRBJ1-6; possibly TRBD1 for D (6 bases). Germline values: CDR1 DFQATT, CDR2 SNEGSKA (reference sequence). V was clipped by 0 bases and J by 5 bases, with 11 bases between them. CDR3 length: 15 residues. The CDR3 sequence is CSARESRGNNSPLHF. In DNA form, the CDR3 reads TGCAGTGCTAGAGAGAGCAGGGGAAATAATTCACCCCTCCACTTT.

This chain joins TRBV7-2 and TRBJ2-3; unclear D gene. The CDR3 extends over 12 amino acids. V shed 1 base and J shed 9 bases, with 8 bases lying between them. Germline CDR1 and CDR2: SGHTA and FQGNSA. The CDR3 coding sequence is TGTGCCAGCAGCTTAGATCTGATGACGCAGTATTTT. This encodes CASSLDLMTQYF.

There are a few counts of this clonotype. V usage is TRBV19 and J usage is TRBJ2-7; 12 nucleotides line up with TRBD2. Germline V gives CDR1 LNHDA, CDR2 SQIVND (reference sequence). Trimming at V came to 3 bases and at J to 7 bases, leaving 10 bases not matched to a gene. The CDR3 has 16 amino acids. CDR3 in DNA: TGTGCCAGTAGTATGGGAGCGTGGACTAGCGGGAAGGAGCAGTACTTC. Translating gives CASSMGAWTSGKEQYF. Complete variable domain (other parts from reference TRBV19 and TRBJ2-7): DGGITQSPKYLFRKEGQNVTLSCEQNLNHDAMYWYRQDPGQGLRLIYYSQIVNDFQKGDIAEGYSVSREKKESFPLTVTSAQKNPTAFYLCASSMGAWTSGKEQYFGPGTRLTVT.

The sample holds one count of this clonotype. This rearrangement joins TRBV28 to TRBJ2-1; possible D gene TRBD1, 6 bases. Germline-derived CDR1 and CDR2 are MDHEN and SYDVKM. This CDR3 region has 12 residues. Trimming shortened V by 9 bases and J by 9 bases, and 15 bases separated the two germline ends. The CDR3 spells CASTRTAAEQFF. The CDR3 DNA reads TGTGCCAGTACAAGGACAGCCGCTGAGCAGTTCTTC.

The chain links TRBV6-1 to TRBJ1-1, with a tentative D call TRBD1 (5 bases). Germline CDR1 is MNHNS and CDR2 is SASEGT. The CDR3 runs to 13 residues. V was pared by 6 bases and J by 4 bases, with 12 bases between. The CDR3 spells CASRAGGPTEAFF. In DNA form, the CDR3 reads TGTGCCAGCAGAGCGGGGGGACCCACTGAAGCTTTCTTT.

This clonotype turned up a few times. The genes are TRBV6-1 and TRBJ1-1; the D gene is possibly TRBD1 (6 bases). From germline, CDR1 is MNHNS and CDR2 SASEGT. The CDR3 has 13 amino acids. Trimming removed 6 bases at V and 6 bases at J, with 14 bases between. The DNA of the CDR3 is TGTGCCAGCAGGCCCCAGGGGCTCCCTGAAGCTTTCTTT. Amino acids: CASRPQGLPEAFF.

This clonotype was observed at least ten times. The V gene is TRBV12-3 or TRBV12-4, the J gene TRBJ1-2; D gene ambiguous. V was clipped by 5 bases and J by 6 bases, with 25 bases between them. The CDR3 runs 17 residues. The DNA of the CDR3 is TGTGCCAGCAGTCCCTGGGGTGGGAGGGTTTATCGAGATGGCTACACCTTC. It specifies CASSPWGGRVYRDGYTF.

This clonotype was counted a few times. Sequence at one end of the junction differs from germline and may be a read error. This sequence joins TRBV14 and TRBJ1-4; D remains unclear. Germline-derived CDR1 and CDR2 are SGHDN and FVKESK. The CDR3 is 17 amino acids. The CDR3: CASSKELSAAYNEKLFF. The CDR3 DNA is TGTGCCAGCAGCAAAGAACTCTCTGCCGCATATAATGAAAAACTGTTTTTT.

The chain has TRBV5-6 and TRBJ1-5; the D gene is possibly TRBD1 (6 bases). The germline CDR1 and CDR2 sequences are SGHDT and YYEEEE. Trimming took 4 bases from V and 3 from J, leaving 11 bases between them. This CDR3 has 14 residues. The CDR3 coding sequence is TGTGCCAGCAGCACCGGACAGTACAATCAGCCCCAGCATTTT. This encodes CASSTGQYNQPQHF.

This clonotype was recorded a few times. The CDR3 protein is CASSQDGGAFQDSPLHF. CDR3 in DNA: TGCGCCAGCAGCCAAGACGGGGGGGCATTTCAGGATTCACCCCTCCACTTT. The J gene is TRBJ1-6, the V gene TRBV4-3, with D possibly matching TRBD1 (6 bases). V lost 0 bases and J lost 8, with 17 bases in between. Germline V gene data show CDR1 as LGHNA and CDR2 as YSLEER. This CDR3 region has 17 residues.

The chain carries TRBV2 and TRBJ2-2; unclear D gene. Per germline, CDR1 SNHLY and CDR2 FYNNEI. Trimming stripped 1 base from V and 6 bases from J, with 6 bases between. This CDR3 has 13 amino acids. CDR3 residues: CASSEVRAGELFF. The CDR3 region has the DNA TGTGCCAGCAGTGAAGTCCGGGCCGGGGAGCTGTTTTTT.

V usage is TRBV7-6 and J usage is TRBJ2-5; 8 nucleotides agree with TRBD1. The V segment lost 0 bases and the J segment 4 bases; nucleotides outside the gene matches: 7. The CDR3 covers 16 residues. Looked up from germline, CDR1 is SGHVS and CDR2 is FNYEAQ. CDR3 nucleotide sequence: TGTGCCAGCAGCTTAGCCCGACAGGGGTTGAGAGAGACCCAGTACTTC. This codes for CASSLARQGLRETQYF.

The V and J genes are TRBV6-5 and TRBJ1-1, with D maybe TRBD1 (5 bases). Trimming stripped 0 bases from V and 3 bases from J, with 17 bases between. The CDR3 contains 17 residues. Germline CDR1 reads MNHEY; CDR2 reads SVGAGI. CDR3 in amino acids: CASSYSFLPGVDTEAFF. The CDR3 DNA is TGTGCCAGCAGTTACTCGTTTTTGCCGGGGGTGGACACTGAAGCTTTCTTT.